One and the same sample provided the 15 T cell receptor beta chains below, sequenced in a study of T-cell reconstitution after alpha-beta-depleted transplantation in children. It was with unique molecular identifiers that the TCRbeta library was prepared. TCRdb reanalysed the PCR reads using MiXCR and keeps one entry per CDR3 protein. This sample has about a million distinct CDR3 sequences, with about 29% found just once. The material sequenced was PBMCs, mostly from graft donor cells, taken 360 days after TCRalphabeta/CD19-depleted stem cell transplant. The receptors come from a boy in the first two years of life who had a stem cell transplant for SCID, so the T cells may come from the graft donor.

This clonotype was recorded many times. The chain links TRBV29-1 to TRBJ2-3; D unclear. This CDR3 contains 14 residues. V gave up 2 bases and J gave up 1 base, with 10 bases separating them. The germline CDR1 and CDR2 sequences are SQVTM and ANQGSEA. Here the CDR3 reads CSVERQAGTDTQYF. The CDR3, as DNA: TGCAGCGTTGAAAGGCAGGCCGGCACAGATACGCAGTATTTT.

The V and J genes are TRBV29-1 and TRBJ2-5; tentatively, D is TRBD2 (6 bases). The CDR3 covers 12 residues. Germline V gene lookup returns CDR1 SQVTM and CDR2 ANQGSEA. V lost 4 bases and J lost 4, with 10 bases in between. The DNA of the CDR3 is TGCAGCGTTGGACTAGTGATAGAGACCCAGTACTTC. Translation: CSVGLVIETQYF.

As DNA, the CDR3 is TGCGCCAGCAGCTCAACAGGGATAAGAGGAGATACGCAGTATTTT. This codes for CASSSTGIRGDTQYF. The chain has TRBV5-1 and TRBJ2-3; the D gene is possibly TRBD1 (6 bases). The CDR3 consists of 15 residues. V was shortened by 3 bases and J by 5 bases, with 16 bases between the two germline ends. Germline CDR1 and CDR2: SGHRS and YFSETQ.

V and J are TRBV5-1 and TRBJ2-3, with 9 bases matching TRBD2. Germline V CDR1 and CDR2: SGHRS, YFSETQ. The CDR3 loop spans 17 amino acids. Trimming removed 0 bases from V and 2 bases from J; junction bases left unmatched: 7. CDR3: CASSLEAGGAITDTQYF. Written as DNA, the CDR3 is TGCGCCAGCAGCTTGGAAGCGGGGGGAGCGATCACAGATACGCAGTATTTT.

The chain employs TRBV20-1 and TRBJ1-6; possibly TRBD1 for D (6 bases). Germline-derived CDR1 and CDR2 are DFQATT and SNEGSKA (reference sequence). Trimming cost V 7 bases and J 0 bases, with 16 bases left between them. CDR3 length: 16 amino acids. The CDR3 spells CSVRGTKSSYNSPLHF. CDR3 DNA: TGCAGTGTCCGGGGGACAAAGAGCTCCTATAATTCACCCCTCCACTTT.

This clonotype was counted only a few times. CDR3 coding DNA: TGTGCCATTCGGGGAGCGGGGACCCAGTACTTC. Protein: CAIRGAGTQYF. The chain joins TRBV12-3 or TRBV12-4 to TRBJ2-5, with D perhaps matching TRBD2 (6 bases). This CDR3 comprises 11 residues. V was pared by 10 bases and J by 7 bases, with 13 bases between.

The V and J genes are TRBV5-1 and TRBJ2-1; 7 bases agree with TRBD2. Germline V CDR1 and CDR2: SGHRS, YFSETQ. Germline trimming cut 4 bases from V and 1 base from J; bases unmatched to any gene: 11. The CDR3 runs 17 residues. The CDR3 protein is CASSMQPGTISYNEQFF. As DNA, the CDR3 is TGCGCCAGCAGCATGCAACCCGGGACTATATCCTACAATGAGCAGTTCTTC.

V is TRBV5-5 and J is TRBJ1-2, with TRBD1 matching over 7 bases. Germline V gene lookup returns CDR1 SGHKS and CDR2 YYEKEE (reference sequence). This CDR3 spans 15 amino acids. The J segment lost 0 bases and the V segment lost 3 bases, leaving 5 bases of the junction unmatched. CDR3 nucleotides: TGTGCCAGCAGCTCGCCGGGACAGCCTAACTATGGCTACACCTTC. This gives the protein CASSSPGQPNYGYTF. Full variable domain (rest looked up from reference TRBV5-5 and TRBJ1-2): DAGVTQSPTHLIKTRGQQVTLRCSPISGHKSVSWYQQVLGQGPQFIFQYYEKEERGRGNFPDRFSARQFPNYSSELNVNALLLGDSALYLCASSSPGQPNYGYTFGSGTRLTVV.

This clonotype was observed many times. The chain couples TRBV6-2 or TRBV6-3 to TRBJ2-2; the D is unclear. Trimming shortened V by 0 bases and J by 4 bases, and 3 bases separated the two germline ends. Germline V gene sequence: CDR1 MNHEY, CDR2 SVGEGT. This CDR3 spans 13 amino acids. CDR3 sequence reads: CASSYSFTGELFF. The DNA of the CDR3 is TGTGCCAGCAGTTACTCATTCACCGGGGAGCTGTTTTTT.

The chain combines TRBV7-9 with TRBJ2-3; weak D call: TRBD2 (6 bases). V dropped 5 bases and J dropped 2 bases, with 17 bases sitting between them. Germline V gene data show CDR1 as SEHNR and CDR2 as FQNEAQ (reference sequence). CDR3 size: 16 residues. The DNA for the CDR3 is TGTGCCAGCAGCCTTAGGGACTTACACTTCACAGATACGCAGTATTTT. It codes for CASSLRDLHFTDTQYF. The full variable domain, rest sourced from reference TRBV7-9 and TRBJ2-3, is DTGVSQNPRHKITKRGQNVTFRCDPISEHNRLYWYRQTLGQGPEFLTYFQNEAQLEKSRLLSDRFSAERPKGSFSTLEIQRTEQGDSAMYLCASSLRDLHFTDTQYFGPGTRLTVL.

The chain recombines TRBV5-1 with TRBJ2-7; the D is unclear. The germline gives CDR1 SGHRS, CDR2 YFSETQ. Trimming shortened V by 4 bases and J by 4 bases, and 12 bases separated the two germline ends. The CDR3 length is 13 residues. The CDR3 sequence: CASSILDGYEQYF. The CDR3 coding sequence is TGCGCCAGCAGCATCCTGGACGGGTACGAGCAGTACTTC.

This clonotype was recorded a few times. This chain joins TRBV7-6 and TRBJ1-3, with TRBD1 as a possible D gene (5 bases). Germline V CDR1 and CDR2: SGHVS, FNYEAQ. Trimming stripped 5 bases from V and 4 bases from J, with 24 bases between. This CDR3 comprises 18 residues. The CDR3 here is CASSRPNPGLALGNTIYF. CDR3 sequence (DNA): TGTGCCAGCAGCCGACCTAACCCGGGACTTGCTTTAGGAAACACCATATATTTT.

This clonotype occurred a few times. This chain connects TRBV24-1 to TRBJ2-3, with D perhaps matching TRBD2 (5 bases). Per germline, CDR1 KGHDR and CDR2 SFDVKD. This CDR3 has 13 residues. Trimming pared 6 bases from V and 4 bases from J, leaving 10 bases between. The CDR3 DNA reads as TGTGCCACCAGTTCGCGGGCATCAGATACGCAGTATTTT. As protein: CATSSRASDTQYF.

This clonotype was picked up a small number of times. The CDR3 reads CASNFTTGGQELYEQYF. The CDR3, as DNA: TGTGCCAGCAATTTCACCACAGGAGGACAGGAACTCTACGAGCAGTACTTC. The rearrangement links TRBV6-5 to TRBJ2-7; 7 bases align to TRBD1. The CDR3 runs to 17 residues. The V and J ends lost 7 bases and 3 bases, in that order; junction bases with no gene match: 18. CDR1 is MNHEY, CDR2 SVGAGI, per germline.

This rearrangement joins TRBV6-1 to TRBJ2-3, with 12 positions matching TRBD2. This CDR3 has 15 amino acids. Unmatched junction bases numbered 4, after V lost 5 bases and J lost 4 bases. The germline gives CDR1 MNHNS, CDR2 SASEGT. CDR3 in amino acids: CASSMRLAGADTQYF. DNA for the CDR3: TGTGCCAGCAGTATGCGACTAGCGGGGGCAGATACGCAGTATTTT.